Listed below are T cell receptor beta chains from one sample, sequenced in a study of molecular identifiers for immune sequencing clone quantification. From the PCR reads, TCRdb called clonotypes with MiXCR, one entry per CDR3 protein. The table lists hundreds of thousands of distinct CDR3 sequences, about 20% of them singletons, with roughly 0.85% in the top ten. Sequencing was carried out using naive CD8+ T cells from blood, with Jurkat cell RNA spiked in. The receptors originated from a human donor in good health. Some libraries in this study had Jurkat cell RNA spiked in. Each CDR3 is given with its conserved first and last residue. The order of the fields is J gene, V gene, clone size, D gene, CDR3 DNA, CDR3 protein. A D gene is named only where the DNA matches it firmly. Not all rows give a size; the values are once, few, many and, for expanded clones, a class.

>TRBJ2-1|TRBV5-6|many|.
TGTGCCAGCAGCCCGGCAACTTGGTACAATGAGCAGTTCTTC
CASSPATWYNEQFF
>TRBJ1-1|TRBV12-3/TRBV12-4|few|TRBD1
TGTGCCAGCATTCTTCCGGGACAGCCGATCTTT
CASILPGQPIF
>TRBJ2-1|TRBV2|many|TRBD1
TGTGCCATCAGACAGGGGAGCCAGTTGCCGTACAATGAGCAGTTCTTC
CAIRQGSQLPYNEQFF
>TRBJ1-1|TRBV20-1|.|.
TGCAGAGCAGCGGACAGTCTGAACACTGAAGCTTTCTTT
CRAADSLNTEAFF
>TRBJ2-7|TRBV5-3|.|TRBD1
TGTGCCAGCAGTTCCGGGACAGGGTTCCACGTGCAGTACTTC
CASSSGTGFHVQYF
>TRBJ2-3|TRBV19|.|TRBD1
TGTGCCGGTAGTATTAATCCCGGGACAGGTACGCAGTATTTT
CAGSINPGTGTQYF
>TRBJ1-1|TRBV6-5|few|TRBD1
TGTGCCAGCAGCCATCAATGGACAGGGGGTCCAACTGAAGCTTTCTTT
CASSHQWTGGPTEAFF
>TRBJ1-1|TRBV7-9|.|.
TGTGCCAGCAGCTCCCAACCCCAGGGGAGGGGCACTGAAGCTTTCTTT
CASSSQPQGRGTEAFF
>TRBJ1-5|TRBV9|once|.
TGTGCCAGCAGCGTGAGTCCGGAAGTTGACAATCAGCCCCAGCATTTT
CASSVSPEVDNQPQHF
>TRBJ1-5|TRBV5-6|many|.
TGTGCCAGCAGCTTGGTTCGGGACACAAATCAGCCCCAGCATTTT
CASSLVRDTNQPQHF
>TRBJ2-7|TRBV27|.|TRBD2
TGTGCCAGCAGTTTATATAGCGGGAGACACGAGCAGTACTTC
CASSLYSGRHEQYF
>TRBJ2-2|TRBV7-9|many|TRBD1
TGTGCCAGCAGTCCGGGACAGGGGGCCACCGGGGAGCTGTTTTTT
CASSPGQGATGELFF
>TRBJ1-2|TRBV30|.|.
TGTGCCTGGAGTGTAACACCTACCCATGGCTACACCTTC
CAWSVTPTHGYTF
>TRBJ2-3|TRBV27|few|.
TGTGCCAGCAGTTTGGCGCCGGGGGCCCTTAGCACAGATACGCAGTATTTT
CASSLAPGALSTDTQYF
>TRBJ2-7|TRBV6-2/TRBV6-3|.|TRBD1
TGTGCCAGCAACCCCCTGGCCGGGACAGGCCGCTCCTACGAGCAGTACTTC
CASNPLAGTGRSYEQYF
>TRBJ1-3|TRBV20-1|.|.
TGCAGTGCTAGCCCGGGATTCTCTGGAAACACCATATATTTT
CSASPGFSGNTIYF
>TRBJ2-7|TRBV3-1|many|.
TGTGCCAGCAACCCGGGACAAAGCTTCTACGAGCAGTACTTC
CASNPGQSFYEQYF
>TRBJ2-7|TRBV7-9|many|.
TGTGCCAGCACCCCTCCTACCGGGACCTCGAACGTCTACGAGCAGTACTTC
CASTPPTGTSNVYEQYF
>TRBJ2-1|TRBV13|many|TRBD1
TGTGCCAGCAGCTTCGGGACAGGGGGGAGTGAGCAGTTCTTC
CASSFGTGGSEQFF
>TRBJ2-7|TRBV5-6|.|TRBD2
TGTGCCAGCAGCGTTGGGACTAGCGGGAGGTTCTACGAGCAGTACTTC
CASSVGTSGRFYEQYF
>TRBJ2-3|TRBV7-3|once|.
TGTGCCAGCAGCTTGGGCCCGGGAATTAGCACAGATACGCAGTATTTT
CASSLGPGISTDTQYF
>TRBJ1-6|TRBV27|many|.
TGTGCCAGCAGTTATGGGTCGATGGATTCACCCCTCCACTTT
CASSYGSMDSPLHF
>TRBJ2-1|TRBV25-1|few|.
TGTGCCAGCAGTGAATACGGAGGGTTTCCCCCCAATGAGCAGTTCTTC
CASSEYGGFPPNEQFF
>TRBJ2-7|TRBV11-2|.|.
TGTGCCAGCAGCTTACACAGGACCTACGAGCAGTACTTC
CASSLHRTYEQYF
>TRBJ1-5|TRBV25-1|many|.
TGTGCCAGCAGTGAATCTTCCTGGGGTGATCAGCCCCAGCATTTT
CASSESSWGDQPQHF